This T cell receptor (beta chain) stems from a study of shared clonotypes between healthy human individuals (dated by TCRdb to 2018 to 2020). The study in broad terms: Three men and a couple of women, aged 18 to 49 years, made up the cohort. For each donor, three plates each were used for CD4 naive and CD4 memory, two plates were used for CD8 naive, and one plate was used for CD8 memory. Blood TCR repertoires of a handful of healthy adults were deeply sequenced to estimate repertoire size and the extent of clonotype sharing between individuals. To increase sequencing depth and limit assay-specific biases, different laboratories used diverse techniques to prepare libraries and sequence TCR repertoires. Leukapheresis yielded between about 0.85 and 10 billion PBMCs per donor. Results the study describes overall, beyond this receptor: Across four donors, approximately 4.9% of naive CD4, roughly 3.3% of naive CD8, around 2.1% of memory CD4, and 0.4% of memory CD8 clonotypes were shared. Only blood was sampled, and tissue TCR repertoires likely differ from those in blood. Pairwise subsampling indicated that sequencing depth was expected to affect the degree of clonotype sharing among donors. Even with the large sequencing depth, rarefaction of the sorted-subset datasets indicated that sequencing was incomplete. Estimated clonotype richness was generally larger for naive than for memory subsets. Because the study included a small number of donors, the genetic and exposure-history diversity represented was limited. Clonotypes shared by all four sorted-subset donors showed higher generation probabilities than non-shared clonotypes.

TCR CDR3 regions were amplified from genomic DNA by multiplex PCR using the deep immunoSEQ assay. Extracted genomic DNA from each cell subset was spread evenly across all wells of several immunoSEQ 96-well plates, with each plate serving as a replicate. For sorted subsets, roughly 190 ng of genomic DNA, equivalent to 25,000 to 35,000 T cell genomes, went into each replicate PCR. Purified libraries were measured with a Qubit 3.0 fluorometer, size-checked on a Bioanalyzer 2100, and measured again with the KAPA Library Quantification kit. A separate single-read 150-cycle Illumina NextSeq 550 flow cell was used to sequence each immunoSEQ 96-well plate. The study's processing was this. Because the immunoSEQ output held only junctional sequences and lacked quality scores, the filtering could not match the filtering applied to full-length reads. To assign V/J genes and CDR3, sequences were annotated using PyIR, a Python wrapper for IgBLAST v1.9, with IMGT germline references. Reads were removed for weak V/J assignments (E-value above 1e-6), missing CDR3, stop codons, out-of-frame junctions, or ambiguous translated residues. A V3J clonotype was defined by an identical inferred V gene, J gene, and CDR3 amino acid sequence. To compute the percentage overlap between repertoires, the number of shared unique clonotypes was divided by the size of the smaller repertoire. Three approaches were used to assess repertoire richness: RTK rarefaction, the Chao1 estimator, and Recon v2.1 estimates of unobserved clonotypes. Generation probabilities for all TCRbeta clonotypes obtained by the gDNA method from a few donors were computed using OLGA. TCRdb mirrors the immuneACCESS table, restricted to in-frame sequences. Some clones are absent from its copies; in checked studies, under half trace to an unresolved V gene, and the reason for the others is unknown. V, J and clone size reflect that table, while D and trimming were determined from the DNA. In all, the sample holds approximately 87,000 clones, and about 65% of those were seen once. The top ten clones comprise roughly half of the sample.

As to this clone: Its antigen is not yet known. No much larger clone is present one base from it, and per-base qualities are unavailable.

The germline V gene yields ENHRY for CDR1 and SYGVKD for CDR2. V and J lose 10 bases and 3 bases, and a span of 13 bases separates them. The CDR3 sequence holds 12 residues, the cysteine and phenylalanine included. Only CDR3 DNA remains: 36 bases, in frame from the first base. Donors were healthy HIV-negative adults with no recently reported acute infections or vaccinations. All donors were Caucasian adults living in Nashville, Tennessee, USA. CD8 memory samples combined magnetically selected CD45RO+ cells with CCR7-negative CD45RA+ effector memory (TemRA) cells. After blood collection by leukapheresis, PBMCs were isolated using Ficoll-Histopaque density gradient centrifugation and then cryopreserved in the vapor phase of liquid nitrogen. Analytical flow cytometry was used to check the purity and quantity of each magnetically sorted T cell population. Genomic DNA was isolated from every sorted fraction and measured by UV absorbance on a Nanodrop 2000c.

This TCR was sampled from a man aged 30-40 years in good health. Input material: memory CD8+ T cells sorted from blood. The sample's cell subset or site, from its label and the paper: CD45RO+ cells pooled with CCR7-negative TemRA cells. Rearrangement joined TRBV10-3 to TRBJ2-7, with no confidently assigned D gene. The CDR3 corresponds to CASRSTSYEQYF. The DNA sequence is TGTGCCAGCAGGTCGACGAGCTACGAGCAGTACTTC.